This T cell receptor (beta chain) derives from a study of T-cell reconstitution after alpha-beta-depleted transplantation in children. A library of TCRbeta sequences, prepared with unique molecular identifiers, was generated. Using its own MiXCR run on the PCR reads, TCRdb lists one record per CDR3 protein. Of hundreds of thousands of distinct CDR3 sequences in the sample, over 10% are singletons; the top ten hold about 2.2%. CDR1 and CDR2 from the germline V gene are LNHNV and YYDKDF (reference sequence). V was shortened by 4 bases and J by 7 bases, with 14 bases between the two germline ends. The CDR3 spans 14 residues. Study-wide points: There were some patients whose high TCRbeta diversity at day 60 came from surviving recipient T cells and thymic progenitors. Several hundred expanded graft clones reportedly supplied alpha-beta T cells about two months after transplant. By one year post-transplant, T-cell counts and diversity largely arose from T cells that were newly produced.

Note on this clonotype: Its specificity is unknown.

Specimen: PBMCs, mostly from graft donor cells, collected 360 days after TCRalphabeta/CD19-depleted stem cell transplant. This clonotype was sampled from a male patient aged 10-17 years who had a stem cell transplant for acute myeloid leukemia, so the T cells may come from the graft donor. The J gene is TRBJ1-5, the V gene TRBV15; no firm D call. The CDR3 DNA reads TGTGCCACCAGCACCCACAACCGAGTACAGCCCCAGCATTTT. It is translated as CATSTHNRVQPQHF.